The 13 T cell receptor beta chains in this list originate from one sample, sequenced in a study of blood T cell repertoires in COVID-19. Profiling relied on immunoSEQ multiplex PCR, and the TCRdb table lists in-frame clones only, not all of them. Among fewer than 350,000 clones listed, roughly 87% were seen once. Specimen: peripheral blood. The receptors shown here come from a man aged 25 to 45 with COVID-19, enrolled during active disease.

This clone was observed a handful of times. In DNA, the CDR3 is TGTGCCACCAGCAGAGGCAGGGTGCTTCAGCCCCAGCATTTT. Translation: CATSRGRVLQPQHF. This chain uses TRBV15 with TRBJ1-5, with D perhaps matching TRBD1 (5 bases). CDR1 LNHNV and CDR2 YYDKDF come from the germline V gene (reference sequence). The CDR3 loop spans 14 amino acids. The V end lost 1 base, the J end lost 6 bases, and 10 bases lay between the germline ends. The variable domain in full, with the rest retrieved from reference TRBV15 and TRBJ1-5, is DAMVIQNPRYQVTQFGKPVTLSCSQTLNHNVMYWYQQKSSQAPKLLFHYYDKDFNNEADTPDNFQSRRPNTSFCFLDIRSPGLGDTAMYLCATSRGRVLQPQHFGDGTRLSIL.

The count of this clone is one. V is TRBV2 and J is TRBJ2-1; 7 bases match TRBD2. This CDR3 contains 13 residues. Germline CDR1 reads SNHLY; CDR2 reads FYNNEI. J gave up 8 bases and V 6 bases, and 7 bases lay outside the gene matches. This CDR3 reads CASSNREDHEQFF. The CDR3 coding sequence is TGTGCCAGCAGCAACCGGGAGGACCATGAGCAGTTCTTC.

The chain links TRBV7-2 to TRBJ1-3, with D unresolved. The V and J ends lost 1 base and 2 bases respectively, with 9 bases between them. The CDR3 totals 15 residues. Germline assignment: CDR1 SGHTA and CDR2 FQGNSA. The CDR3 loop reads CASSLVGGPGNTIYF. The CDR3, as DNA: TGTGCCAGCAGCTTAGTAGGAGGTCCTGGAAACACCATATATTTT.

The chain carries TRBV14 and TRBJ1-1; a possible D gene is TRBD1 (6 bases). Trimming left V 3 bases short and J 4 bases short, with 15 bases between. The CDR3 is made up of 15 amino acids. Germline loops: CDR1 SGHDN, CDR2 FVKESK. CDR3 sequence reads: CASSHLQGKSTEAFF. Here the CDR3 DNA reads TGTGCCAGCAGCCACCTACAGGGCAAGTCCACTGAAGCTTTCTTT.

The chain links TRBV28 to TRBJ1-2; tentatively, D is TRBD1 (5 bases). The CDR3 extends over 15 amino acids. Germline lookup yields CDR1 MDHEN and CDR2 SYDVKM. Trimming took 4 bases from V and 8 from J, leaving 20 bases between them. CDR3 loop: CASSWGGTALRGYTF. The CDR3 bases are TGTGCCAGCAGTTGGGGGGGGACGGCCCTGCGAGGCTACACCTTC.

The gene calls are TRBV18 and TRBJ2-7, with a possible D match to TRBD1 (5 bases). V was clipped by 5 bases and J by 1 base, with 12 bases between them. The CDR3 covers 14 residues. The germline V gene has CDR1 KGHSH and CDR2 LQKENI. The chain's CDR3 is CASSSSRVSYEQYF. The CDR3 coding sequence is TGTGCCAGCTCATCGTCCAGGGTTTCCTACGAGCAGTACTTC.

In its sample, this clone was seen a few times. The rearrangement links TRBV7-8 to TRBJ1-2, with 7 bases lining up with TRBD1. The ends lost 4 bases at V and 2 bases at J; junction bases unmatched: 4. CDR3 length: 14 residues. Per the germline V gene, CDR1 is SGHVS and CDR2 is FQNEAQ. For the CDR3, the DNA is TGTGCCAGCAGCTCTCTGACAGGGAACTATGGCTACACCTTC. Protein sequence: CASSSLTGNYGYTF.

The chain couples TRBV29-1 to TRBJ1-2; TRBD1 matches 7 bases. V lost 2 bases to trimming and J lost 7 bases; unmatched junction nucleotides: 7. CDR1 is SQVTM and CDR2 is ANQGSEA in the germline V gene. This CDR3 is 13 amino acids long. In DNA, the CDR3 is TGCAGCGTTGAATTCGGGACAGCTGGTGGCTACACCTTC. Amino acid sequence: CSVEFGTAGGYTF.

The chain combines TRBV5-4 with TRBJ2-5; maybe TRBD1 (6 bases). Trimming removed 1 base at V and 0 bases at J, with 10 bases between. CDR1 is SGHNT and CDR2 is YYREEE in the germline V gene (reference sequence). The CDR3 loop spans 15 amino acids. The CDR3, as DNA: TGTGCCAGCAGCTTGCGGACAGCGTACCAAGAGACCCAGTACTTC. Protein product: CASSLRTAYQETQYF. The complete variable domain, with remaining parts taken from reference TRBV5-4 and TRBJ2-5, reads ETGVTQSPTHLIKTRGQQVTLRCSSQSGHNTVSWYQQALGQGPQFIFQYYREEENGRGNFPPRFSGLQFPNYSSELNVNALELDDSALYLCASSLRTAYQETQYFGPGTRLLVL.

There are a few counts of this clone. V gene TRBV18 combines with J gene TRBJ1-3, with 8 bases identical to TRBD1. This CDR3 spans 15 amino acids. J lost 6 bases, V lost 6 bases, and 10 bases had no gene match. Germline V gene lookup returns CDR1 KGHSH and CDR2 LQKENI. CDR3 loop: CASSPTGGIENTIYF. The CDR3 DNA reads as TGTGCCAGCTCCCCCACAGGGGGGATCGAAAACACCATATATTTT.

This rearrangement joins TRBV12-1 to TRBJ1-3; the table's D call, TRBD1, has no DNA check behind it. TRBV12-1 is deemed a pseudogene. The CDR3 is 15 residues long. The CDR3 bases are TGTGCCAGCAGCTTTGCGTTGGGACACAAAAACACCATATATTTT. Its protein product is CASSFALGHKNTIYF.

This clone has only a few counts. The chain carries TRBV7-3 and TRBJ2-7, with TRBD2 matching over 10 bases. Per germline, CDR1 SGHTA and CDR2 FQGTGA. J gave up 2 bases and V 0 bases, and 7 bases lay outside the gene matches. The CDR3 sequence is 17 residues long. The CDR3 here is CASSLTGLAGVPYEQYF. DNA of the CDR3: TGTGCCAGCAGCTTAACTGGGCTAGCGGGAGTGCCCTACGAGCAGTACTTC.

The rearrangement links TRBV6-6 to TRBJ1-1; D is unresolved. Trimming pared 6 bases from V and 2 bases from J, leaving 13 bases between. Germline V gives CDR1 MNHNY, CDR2 SVGAGI (reference sequence). The CDR3 covers 14 residues. CDR3 sequence reads: CASRPRGGNTEAFF. Here the CDR3 DNA reads TGTGCCAGCAGACCCCGCGGAGGTAACACTGAAGCTTTCTTT.